These T cell receptor beta chains were read from a single sample in a study of blood T cells in healthy people across ages. Each CDR3 protein gets one entry after TCRdb re-called the 5' RACE reads with MiXCR. The sample records just under 750,000 distinct CDR3 sequences, about 20% being singletons. What was sequenced was blood. These receptors were taken from a man between 70 and 80 years old in good health. Both conserved end residues are trimmed from each CDR3.

J gene	V gene	CDR3 protein
TRBJ2-7	TRBV2	ASSVGRTYEQY
TRBJ2-1	TRBV5-1	ASSLADSPYNEQF
TRBJ1-1	TRBV4-1	ASSHWTGRDTEAF
TRBJ1-5	TRBV12-3/TRBV12-4	ASSPDRVDQPQH
TRBJ2-3	TRBV7-2	ASSLVSSTDTQC
TRBJ2-7	TRBV4-2	ASSQERGILGEQY
TRBJ2-1	TRBV2	ASKSGRTYNEQF
TRBJ1-5	TRBV10-3	AISAAGGPNQPQH
TRBJ1-1	TRBV5-1	ASSLRSDTEAF
TRBJ2-7	TRBV4-2	ASSQPPGQGTYEQY
TRBJ2-7	TRBV12-3/TRBV12-4	ASSLLGIPHEQY
TRBJ1-2	TRBV12-3/TRBV12-4	ASSLPTGFYGYT
TRBJ1-1	TRBV11-2	ASRYTGGGTEAF
TRBJ1-2	TRBV20-1	SARFGRSGYGYT
TRBJ2-1	TRBV11-2	ASKGGRANNEQF
TRBJ2-1	TRBV7-9	ASSLGTHRRRNEQF
TRBJ1-1	TRBV29-1	SVRQGQGVNTEAF
NA	TRBV2	ASSEFGGGASYEQY
NA	TRBV20-1	SARSSGGYNEQF
TRBJ1-2	TRBV18	ASSPPSGSVYGYT
NA	TRBV25-1	ASTITGRHEQF
TRBJ2-1	TRBV9	ASSVAGGVNGNEQF
TRBJ1-2	TRBV12-3/TRBV12-4	ASSGMGGYT
TRBJ2-5	TRBV19	ASSIPTNRETQY
TRBJ2-2	TRBV5-6	ASSLNTGATNTGELF
TRBJ2-5	TRBV12-3/TRBV12-4	ASQLRTETQY
TRBJ2-1	TRBV27	ASSLSFGNEQF
TRBJ2-7	TRBV28	ASRETGHSYEQY
TRBJ1-4	TRBV10-3	AISESGGTNEKLF
TRBJ1-2	TRBV29-1	SVDRQGGPNYGYT
TRBJ1-4	TRBV20-1	SSRQGHNEKLF
TRBJ2-4	TRBV7-2	ASSLIAGKAKNIQY
TRBJ1-5	TRBV5-1	ASSLEGGYQPQH
TRBJ1-2	TRBV2	ASSVLTGHGCT
NA	TRBV5-1	ASSLDRQVGYEQY
TRBJ2-1	TRBV7-9	ASSTTTAGNYNEQF
TRBJ1-5	TRBV10-3	AISESLNQPQH
TRBJ1-2	TRBV27	ASRHRQGGYGYT
TRBJ2-4	TRBV12-3/TRBV12-4	ASSFSDRRAKNIQY
TRBJ1-5	TRBV12-3/TRBV12-4	ASSLRDQPQH
TRBJ1-1	TRBV11-2	ASSLRQMNTEAF
TRBJ2-1	TRBV20-1	SAPISGSPIYNEQF
TRBJ2-3	TRBV11-2	ASSSRGSLETDTQY
TRBJ2-1	TRBV7-6	ASSLEIRGRGYNEQF
TRBJ1-1	TRBV7-2	ASSLKFGTEAF
TRBJ1-1	TRBV11-3	ASSRPPGNTEAF
TRBJ2-5	TRBV12-3/TRBV12-4	ASSFKGTQETQY
TRBJ2-1	TRBV12-3/TRBV12-4	ASSRDFPSDEQF
TRBJ1-6	TRBV7-9	ASRRDRTTGSYNSPLH
TRBJ2-3	TRBV5-1	ASRTAVGGTDTQY
TRBJ1-3	TRBV12-3/TRBV12-4	ASTKTGRRNTIY
TRBJ1-2	TRBV7-2	ASSLSPSGYT
TRBJ2-1	TRBV6-1	ASSAQNRDEQF
TRBJ1-2	TRBV12-3/TRBV12-4	ASSPPGRSGGYT
NA	TRBV18	ASSPFPQETQY
TRBJ2-1	TRBV12-3/TRBV12-4	ASSWTGSSCNEQF
TRBJ2-5	TRBV20-1	SAIIKETQY